Listed below are T cell receptor beta chains from one sample, sequenced in a study of sequential checkpoint blockade in melanoma. Profiled with immunoSEQ multiplex PCR; TCRdb holds only in-frame clones, not every one. The sample lists around 10,000 clones, 73% occurring once. The sample here was CD8+ T cells sorted from blood (inferred from file names), taken from a patient given nivolumab and ipilimumab in sequence. The receptors originated from a human donor with melanoma. CDR3s include the opening cysteine and the closing phenylalanine or tryptophan. The order of the fields is V gene, J gene, D gene, clone size, CDR3 length, CDR3 DNA, CDR3 protein. The D gene is left open where the match is weak. The size of a clone is reported for some rows only, either as once, few or many, or as a class for expanded clones.

TRBV15	TRBJ2-7	TRBD1	.	13	TGTGCCACCAGCGCTGGGACAGGCTACGAGCAGTACTTC	CATSAGTGYEQYF
TRBV21-1	TRBJ2-3	.	.	17	TGTGCCAGCAGCAAAGGGTGGTGGCAGGGGGCCCCTGATACGCAGTATTTT	CASSKGWWQGAPDTQYF
TRBV7-9	TRBJ1-5	.	.	12	TGTGCCAGCGGAGAGGGTGTACAGCCCCAGCATTTT	CASGEGVQPQHF
TRBV14	TRBJ2-5	.	.	15	TGTGCCAGCAGCCCTGGGACTCCGGGGGAAGAGACCCGGTACTTC	CASSPGTPGEETRYF
TRBV27	TRBJ2-3	TRBD2	once	17	TGTGCCAGCAGTTCCGGAGTTAGCGGGGGGGCCAGGGATACGCAGTATTTT	CASSSGVSGGARDTQYF
TRBV4-1	TRBJ2-1	TRBD1	.	15	TGCGCCAGCAGCTACGGGGACAGGGGTTACAATGAGCAGTTCTTC	CASSYGDRGYNEQFF
TRBV6-1	TRBJ1-1	.	.	12	TGTGCCAGCACGGGACGACTAGTGGAAGCTTTCTTT	CASTGRLVEAFF
TRBV21-1	TRBJ2-7	.	.	14	TGTGCCAGCAACTTCGGGAGGGTGCAGGGCGAGCAGTACTTC	CASNFGRVQGEQYF
TRBV27	TRBJ1-5	.	.	13	TGTGCCAGCAGTCCATACAGGAGTCAGCCCCAGCATTTT	CASSPYRSQPQHF
TRBV19	TRBJ1-1	.	few	14	TGTGCCAGTAGTATAGGTAGCCTGGGCACTGAAGCTTTCTTT	CASSIGSLGTEAFF
TRBV28	TRBJ2-7	.	.	15	TGTGCCAGCAGCACCCCACAGGACACGGCCTACGAGCAGTACTTC	CASSTPQDTAYEQYF
TRBV7-2	TRBJ2-7	.	.	13	TGTGCCAGCAGCCCCGAGGACTCCTACGAGCAGTACTTC	CASSPEDSYEQYF
TRBV30	TRBJ1-1	TRBD1	.	14	TGTGCCTGGAGCGATCTAGGGGGCGTCACTGAAGCTTTCTTT	CAWSDLGGVTEAFF
TRBV27	TRBJ2-7	.	once	14	TGTGCCAGCAGTTTATTCCGGGGAGGCTACGAGCAGTACTTC	CASSLFRGGYEQYF
TRBV5-1	TRBJ2-1	TRBD2	.	17	TGCGCCAGCAGCTTGGGGGCTAGCGGGAGTTCCTACAATGAGCAGTTCTTC	CASSLGASGSSYNEQFF
TRBV18	TRBJ1-4	TRBD1	few	16	TGTGCCAGCTCACCCGGACTCAACAGGGGTGACGAAAAACTGTTTTTT	CASSPGLNRGDEKLFF
TRBV5-1	TRBJ2-1	TRBD2	.	16	TGCGCCAGCAGCTGGACTAGCGGGGCCTCCTACAATGAGCAGTTCTTC	CASSWTSGASYNEQFF
TRBV9	TRBJ1-1	TRBD1	.	16	TGTGCCAGCAGCGCCATTGACAGGGGCATGAACACTGAAGCTTTCTTT	CASSAIDRGMNTEAFF
TRBV9	TRBJ1-1	.	.	14	TGTGCCAGCAGCGTAGGGACAGAGAACACTGAAGCTTTCTTT	CASSVGTENTEAFF
TRBV7-9	TRBJ1-1	.	.	15	TGTGCCAGCAGCTTAGAGATGGCAAGGAACACTGAAGCTTTCTTT	CASSLEMARNTEAFF
TRBV27	TRBJ2-5	.	.	15	TGTGCCAGCAGTTCACTATCGGGGGTGTTAGAGACCCAGTACTTC	CASSSLSGVLETQYF
TRBV4-1	TRBJ2-7	.	.	14	TGTGCCAGCAGCTTATTACCAGGGGCCTACGAGCAGTACTTC	CASSLLPGAYEQYF
TRBV1	TRBJ1-1	.	.	18	TGCACCAGCAGCCAAGATCCTCCATCGGGACAGGGGAACACTGAAGCTTTCTTT	CTSSQDPPSGQGNTEAFF
TRBV27	TRBJ2-1	.	.	14	TGTGCCAGCAGTTTCCAGGGCCTCTACAATGAGCAGTTCTTC	CASSFQGLYNEQFF
TRBV5-6	TRBJ2-7	TRBD2	.	17	TGTGCCAGCAGCTCAACGGCTAGCGGGAGGGCCTCCTACGAGCAGTACTTC	CASSSTASGRASYEQYF
TRBV12-5	TRBJ1-2	.	once	13	TGTGCTAGTGGTTCCTGGGCCACCTATGGCTACACCTTC	CASGSWATYGYTF
TRBV19	TRBJ2-2	TRBD2	.	19	TGTGCCAGTAGCGGGACTAGCGGGGGGAGGTGGTTTAACACCGGGGAGCTGTTTTTT	CASSGTSGGRWFNTGELFF
TRBV4-3	TRBJ1-4	.	once	15	TGCGCCAGCAGCCAAGATCCGGGACTGCCAGAAAAACTGTTTTTT	CASSQDPGLPEKLFF
TRBV27	TRBJ1-5	.	.	13	TGTGCCAGCAGTCCCGGGGGCAATCAGCCCCAGCATTTT	CASSPGGNQPQHF
TRBV7-9	TRBJ1-5	.	.	14	TGTGCCAGCAGCTCCGAGGGAGGGGAGCAGCCCCAGCATTTT	CASSSEGGEQPQHF
TRBV6-6	TRBJ1-2	.	.	14	TGTGCCAGCAGTCCCGGGGGTCCTAACTATGGCTACACCTTC	CASSPGGPNYGYTF
TRBV4-1	TRBJ1-6	.	.	17	TGCGCCAGCAGCCATGAATACAGGGTCACCTATAATTCACCCCTCCACTTT	CASSHEYRVTYNSPLHF
TRBV7-9	TRBJ2-1	.	.	15	TGTGCCAGCAGCTCCAAGGGGGGGAACGGAAGGGAGCAGTTCTTC	CASSSKGGNGREQFF
TRBV13	TRBJ2-5	TRBD2	.	14	TGTGCCAGCAGCTTGCGGGGGGGCGGGGAGACCCAGTACTTC	CASSLRGGGETQYF
TRBV27	TRBJ2-7	TRBD1	.	15	TGTGCCAGCACTAGACGGACAGGGCGCTCCTACGAGCAGTACTTC	CASTRRTGRSYEQYF
TRBV7-9	TRBJ1-2	TRBD1	.	17	TGTGCCAGCAGATCTAGTGGGACAGACCCCACTAACTATGGCTACACCTTC	CASRSSGTDPTNYGYTF
TRBV12-5	TRBJ2-5	TRBD1	once	15	TGTGCTAGTGGTTGGGGATCAGGGGGCTGGGAGACCCAGTACTTC	CASGWGSGGWETQYF
TRBV5-1	TRBJ1-1	.	.	13	TGCGCCAGCAGCGTGCTCGGTTACACTGAAGCTTTCTTT	CASSVLGYTEAFF
TRBV5-1	TRBJ1-5	.	.	15	TGCGCCAGCAGCCAGAACGGGGGGACAAATCAGCCCCAGCATTTT	CASSQNGGTNQPQHF
TRBV5-8	TRBJ2-3	.	.	15	TGTGCCAGCAGCTTGACAGCTTTCAGCACAGATACGCAGTATTTT	CASSLTAFSTDTQYF
TRBV9	TRBJ2-4	TRBD2	.	14	TGTGCCAGCAGCACCTTTAGCGGGGAAAACATTCAGTACTTC	CASSTFSGENIQYF
TRBV7-2	TRBJ1-5	.	.	16	TGTGCCAGCAGCTTAGGCGGCAGGGCGGGGAGTCAGCCCCAGCATTTT	CASSLGGRAGSQPQHF
TRBV27	TRBJ2-7	TRBD1	.	15	TGTGCCAGCAGTTGGTCCGCGGGACAGGGGTACGAGCAGTACTTC	CASSWSAGQGYEQYF
TRBV6-6	TRBJ1-3	TRBD1	once	14	TGTGCCAGCAGTTTGGACAGGGAAGGTAACACCATATATTTT	CASSLDREGNTIYF
TRBV9	TRBJ2-1	TRBD2	.	15	TGTGCCAGCAGCGTAGGGACTAGCGGGGCCAATGAGCAGTTCTTC	CASSVGTSGANEQFF
TRBV9	TRBJ2-7	TRBD2	.	16	TGTGCCAGCAGATCTAGCGGAAAGTTACCTTCCTACGAGCAGTACTTC	CASRSSGKLPSYEQYF
TRBV28	TRBJ2-7	TRBD2	.	16	TGTGCCAGCAGTTTTGGGCTAGCGGGAGGAATAAGCGAGCAGTACTTC	CASSFGLAGGISEQYF
TRBV27	TRBJ2-1	TRBD2	few	15	TGTGCCAGCAGTCTTACTAGCGGGAACTACAATGAGCAGTTCTTC	CASSLTSGNYNEQFF
TRBV29-1	TRBJ2-1	TRBD1	.	13	TGCAGCGACCGACAGGGGGCTTCCAATGAGCAGTTCTTC	CSDRQGASNEQFF
TRBV2	TRBJ2-5	.	few	13	TGTGCCAGCAGCCAAGGGACTCAAGAGACCCAGTACTTC	CASSQGTQETQYF
TRBV6-1	TRBJ1-1	.	.	12	TGTGCCAGCAAAGGCGGGGCCGCGGAAGCTTTCTTT	CASKGGAAEAFF
TRBV7-3	TRBJ2-2	TRBD2	.	20	TGTGCCAGCAGCCGACCCCCGGGACTAGCGGGAGGGCCTCTCACCGGGGAGCTGTTTTTT	CASSRPPGLAGGPLTGELFF
TRBV18	TRBJ2-7	.	few	12	TGTGCCAGCTCACCGGCTTCAGGGGAGCAGTACTTC	CASSPASGEQYF